The rows below give T cell receptor beta chains drawn from one sample of a study of cytomegalovirus exposure and HLA in healthy donors. Clones were sequenced by immunoSEQ multiplex PCR, and TCRdb holds only the in-frame ones, with some missing. The data contain about 160,000 clones, about two thirds of them singletons. The specimen sequenced was PBMCs. The receptors were sampled from a woman aged 25-40 years in good health and CMV-seronegative. CDR3s include the opening cysteine and the closing phenylalanine or tryptophan. D genes are given only for firm matches. Some rows mark clone size as missing; the rest say once, few, many or name a class of expanded clone.

>TRBJ2-1|NA|NA|TRBV30
CAWSLFSGRNEQFF
TGTGCCTGGAGTCTCTTTAGCGGACGTAATGAGCAGTTCTTC
>TRBJ1-1|NA|TRBD1|TRBV7-9
CASSPSGGGTEAFF
TGTGCCAGCAGCCCGTCAGGGGGCGGCACTGAAGCTTTCTTT
>TRBJ2-1|few|NA|TRBV10-3
CAITAEGYEQFF
TGTGCCATCACGGCGGAGGGCTATGAGCAGTTCTTC
>TRBJ2-5|once|NA|TRBV5-1
CASSLAGYLAPKETQYF
TGCGCCAGCAGCTTGGCCGGGTATTTGGCCCCGAAAGAGACCCAGTACTTC
>TRBJ2-1|NA|TRBD2|TRBV7-2
CASSWPRKAGVSYNEQFF
TGTGCCAGCAGCTGGCCCCGAAAAGCGGGAGTTTCCTACAATGAGCAGTTCTTC
>TRBJ2-6|NA|NA|TRBV6-5
CASSSLVNSRANVLTF
TGTGCCAGCAGTTCCCTAGTCAACTCCAGGGCCAACGTCCTGACTTTC
>TRBJ2-7|NA|TRBD2|TRBV25-1
CASSEQASGTYEQYF
TGTGCCAGCAGTGAACAGGCGAGCGGGACCTACGAGCAGTACTTC
>TRBJ1-5|NA|NA|TRBV4-1
CASSQGPFRGSNQPQHF
TGCGCCAGCAGCCAAGGGCCCTTCAGGGGAAGCAATCAGCCCCAGCATTTT
>TRBJ2-5|NA|TRBD1|TRBV5-6
CASTLTGEGKETQYF
TGTGCCAGCACCCTAACAGGGGAAGGAAAAGAGACCCAGTACTTC
>TRBJ2-7|NA|NA|TRBV2
CASSERWVYEQYF
TGTGCCAGCAGTGAGCGGTGGGTTTACGAGCAGTACTTC
>TRBJ2-1|NA|TRBD1|TRBV25-1
CASSEPGQYNEQFF
TGTGCCAGCAGTGAACCGGGACAGTACAATGAGCAGTTCTTC